The entry below gives a single T cell receptor (beta chain) sequence along with its context. The antigen is not known. Using a J-beta primer mix together with a sample-barcoded 5' primer, a second PCR was run for about 6 to 12 cycles. A template-switch adaptor with 12 random nucleotides tagged each cDNA molecule. The study obtained at least 2.5 million CDR3-containing paired-end reads from every sample. In TCRdb, the 5' RACE reads were re-called with MiXCR into one record per CDR3 protein. The sample contains about 830,000 distinct CDR3 sequences, about 62% of which appear only once. Germline V gives CDR1 SGHRS, CDR2 YFSETQ. The trim removed 3 bases at V and 10 bases at J, leaving 11 bases unmatched. The CDR3 spans 15 residues. The data were obtained in a study of blood T cells in healthy people across ages. General study points: TCR beta diversity per million T cells fell roughly linearly with age.

Each donor gave approximately 9.7 milliliters of peripheral blood. The sequence was collected from a man aged 25 to 45 in good health. The chain uses TRBV5-1 and TRBJ2-1; 9 bases map to TRBD2. Sequencing was carried out using blood. Here the CDR3 reads CASSWGASGTPEQFF. Here the CDR3 DNA reads TGCGCCAGCAGCTGGGGGGCTAGCGGGACACCCGAGCAGTTCTTC.